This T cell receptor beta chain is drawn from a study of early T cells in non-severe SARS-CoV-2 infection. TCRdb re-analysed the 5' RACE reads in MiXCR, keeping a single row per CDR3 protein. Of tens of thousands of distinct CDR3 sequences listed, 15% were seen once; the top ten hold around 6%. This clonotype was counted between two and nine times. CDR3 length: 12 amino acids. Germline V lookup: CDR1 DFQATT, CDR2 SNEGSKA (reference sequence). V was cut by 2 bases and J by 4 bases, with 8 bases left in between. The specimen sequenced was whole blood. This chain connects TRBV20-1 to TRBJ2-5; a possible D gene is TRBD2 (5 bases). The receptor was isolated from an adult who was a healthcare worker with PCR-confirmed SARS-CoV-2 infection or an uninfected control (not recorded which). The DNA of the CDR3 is TGCAGTGCTAGATACAGCGGAGAGACCCAGTACTTC. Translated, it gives CSARYSGETQYF.